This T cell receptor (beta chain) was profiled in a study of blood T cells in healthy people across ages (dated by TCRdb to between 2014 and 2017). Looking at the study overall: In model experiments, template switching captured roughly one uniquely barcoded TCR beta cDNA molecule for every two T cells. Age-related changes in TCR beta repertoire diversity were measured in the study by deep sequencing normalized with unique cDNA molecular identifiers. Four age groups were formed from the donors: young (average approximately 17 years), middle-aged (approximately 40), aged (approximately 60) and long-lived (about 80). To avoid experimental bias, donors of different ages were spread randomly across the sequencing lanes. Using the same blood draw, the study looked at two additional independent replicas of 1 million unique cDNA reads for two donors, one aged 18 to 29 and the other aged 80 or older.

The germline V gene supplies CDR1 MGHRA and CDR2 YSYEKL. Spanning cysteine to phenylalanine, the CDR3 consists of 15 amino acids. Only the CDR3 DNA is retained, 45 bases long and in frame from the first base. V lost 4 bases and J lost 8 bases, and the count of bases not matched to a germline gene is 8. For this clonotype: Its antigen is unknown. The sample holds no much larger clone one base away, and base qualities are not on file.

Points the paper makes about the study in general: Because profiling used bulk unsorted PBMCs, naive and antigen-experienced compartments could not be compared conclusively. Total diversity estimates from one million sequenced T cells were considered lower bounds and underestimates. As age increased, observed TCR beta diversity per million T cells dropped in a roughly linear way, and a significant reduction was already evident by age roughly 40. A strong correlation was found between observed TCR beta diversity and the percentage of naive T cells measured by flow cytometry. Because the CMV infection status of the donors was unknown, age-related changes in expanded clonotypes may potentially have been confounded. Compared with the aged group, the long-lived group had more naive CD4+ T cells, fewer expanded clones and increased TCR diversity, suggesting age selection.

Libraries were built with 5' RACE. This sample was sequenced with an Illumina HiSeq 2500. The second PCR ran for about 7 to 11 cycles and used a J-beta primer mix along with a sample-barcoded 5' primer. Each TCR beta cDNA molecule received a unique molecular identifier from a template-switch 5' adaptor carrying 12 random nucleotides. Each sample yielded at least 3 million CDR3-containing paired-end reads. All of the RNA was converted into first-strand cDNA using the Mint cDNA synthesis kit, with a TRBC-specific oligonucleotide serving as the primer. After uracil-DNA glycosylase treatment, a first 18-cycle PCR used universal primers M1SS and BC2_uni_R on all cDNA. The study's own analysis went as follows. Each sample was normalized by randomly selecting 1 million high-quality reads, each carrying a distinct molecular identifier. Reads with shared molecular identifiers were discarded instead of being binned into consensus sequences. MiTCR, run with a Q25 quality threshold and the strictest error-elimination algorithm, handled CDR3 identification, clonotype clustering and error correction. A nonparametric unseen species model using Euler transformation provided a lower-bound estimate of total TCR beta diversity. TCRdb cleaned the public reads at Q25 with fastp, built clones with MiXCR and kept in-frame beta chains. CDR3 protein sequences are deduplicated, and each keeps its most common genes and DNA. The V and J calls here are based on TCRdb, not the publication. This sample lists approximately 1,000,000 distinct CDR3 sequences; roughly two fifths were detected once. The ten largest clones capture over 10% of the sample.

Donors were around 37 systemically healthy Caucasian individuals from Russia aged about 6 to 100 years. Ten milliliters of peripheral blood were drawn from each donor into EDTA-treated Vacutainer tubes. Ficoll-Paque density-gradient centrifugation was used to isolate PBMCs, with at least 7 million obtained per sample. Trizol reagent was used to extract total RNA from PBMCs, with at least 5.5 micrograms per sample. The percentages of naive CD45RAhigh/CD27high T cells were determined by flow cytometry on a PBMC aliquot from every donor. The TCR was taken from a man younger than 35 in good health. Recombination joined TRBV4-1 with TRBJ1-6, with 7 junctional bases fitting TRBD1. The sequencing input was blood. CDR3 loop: CASSLRTGVDSPLHF. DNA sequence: TGCGCCAGCAGCCTCCGAACAGGGGTGGATTCACCCCTCCACTTT.